The 29 T cell receptor beta chains listed next were all sequenced from one sample in a study of identical twins (dated by TCRdb to 2016 to 2017). The receptor library was made with 5' RACE. Sequencing was performed on an Illumina HiSeq 2000. The public reads were reanalyzed by TCRdb: fastp trimming at Q25, MiXCR alignment, in-frame beta chains only. One record per CDR3 amino acid sequence lists the most common genes and DNA. This sample has around 690,000 distinct CDR3 sequences in its table, and 21% of those were observed once. The top ten constitute roughly 4% of the sample. These same records also appear under a second study, on T cells expressing NK-cell markers.

Sequenced material: PBMCs. The receptors were sampled from a woman between 18 and 29 years old in good health.

V is TRBV27 and J is TRBJ2-2; perhaps TRBD1 as D (6 bases). Deletions cut 5 bases from V and 7 bases from J, with 23 bases between. This CDR3 comprises 17 residues. The germline V gene encodes CDR1 MNHEY and CDR2 SMNVEV (reference sequence). CDR3 sequence: CASSLRAQGPLNGELFF. The CDR3 DNA reads as TGTGCCAGCAGTCTCCGAGCACAGGGTCCCCTCAACGGGGAGCTGTTTTTT.

This clonotype showed up just a few times. The genes are TRBV5-1 and TRBJ2-7; no reliable D call. The V end lost 0 bases, the J end lost 5 bases, and 12 bases lay between the germline ends. Germline CDR1 reads SGHRS; CDR2 reads YFSETQ. The CDR3 consists of 14 residues. In nucleotides, the CDR3 is TGCGCCAGCAGCTTGGCTGTGGGCTCGGACGAGCAGTACTTC. The encoded protein is CASSLAVGSDEQYF.

This clonotype was found many times. The gene calls are TRBV12-3 or TRBV12-4 and TRBJ2-5, with 11 bases fitting TRBD2. CDR3 length: 15 amino acids. The ends lost 6 bases at V and 0 bases at J; junction bases unmatched: 3. This CDR3 is CASSRLAGHQETQYF. The CDR3 DNA sequence: TGTGCCAGCAGCCGACTAGCGGGACACCAAGAGACCCAGTACTTC.

DNA of the CDR3: TGTGCCAGCAGCTTATCCGGGACATTGAACACCGGGGAGCTGTTTTTT. Translating gives CASSLSGTLNTGELFF. The rearrangement links TRBV7-2 to TRBJ2-2, with D perhaps matching TRBD1 (6 bases). Germline V gene sequence: CDR1 SGHTA, CDR2 FQGNSA. The CDR3 spans 16 residues. V was pared by 2 bases and J by 1 base, with 11 bases between.

The chain combines TRBV20-1 with TRBJ1-1; a weak D match, TRBD1 (6 bases). The CDR3 has 13 amino acids. Germline V gives CDR1 DFQATT, CDR2 SNEGSKA (reference sequence). V was clipped by 4 bases and J by 0 bases, with 9 bases between them. CDR3 region: CSATGAMNTEAFF. The CDR3 region has the DNA TGCAGTGCTACAGGGGCCATGAACACTGAAGCTTTCTTT.

As DNA, the CDR3 is TGCAGTGCCCGGCGCAGGGTGGCGGGAGCCAACGAGCAGTACTTC. Protein: CSARRRVAGANEQYF. This rearrangement joins TRBV20-1 to TRBJ2-7; 7 nucleotides match TRBD2. J was trimmed by 5 bases and V by 6 bases; bases with no gene match: 16. The CDR3 sequence is 15 residues long. The germline CDR1 and CDR2 sequences are DFQATT and SNEGSKA (reference sequence).

The chain combines TRBV4-2 with TRBJ1-1, with TRBD1 identical over 7 bases. The V segment lost 3 bases and the J segment 0 bases; nucleotides outside the gene matches: 7. The CDR3 extends over 16 amino acids. The germline gives CDR1 LGHNA, CDR2 YNFKEQ. CDR3 residues: CASSQGDSYMNTEAFF. In DNA form, the CDR3 reads TGTGCCAGCAGCCAGGGGGACAGTTACATGAACACTGAAGCTTTCTTT.

The V gene is TRBV20-1, the J gene TRBJ1-1; D remains ambiguous. CDR3 size: 11 residues. Trimming cost V 6 bases and J 10 bases, with 15 bases left between them. Germline V gene data show CDR1 as DFQATT and CDR2 as SNEGSKA (reference sequence). The CDR3 region has the DNA TGCAGTGCCTCTATTCAAGGTGGAGCTTTCTTT. The encoded protein is CSASIQGGAFF.

This rearrangement joins TRBV12-3 or TRBV12-4 to TRBJ2-5; TRBD1 aligns across 8 bases. The CDR3 is made up of 16 amino acids. With V trimmed by 6 bases and J by 8 bases, 17 bases remained unmatched. The CDR3 here is CASSPGTGGTPGTQYF. In nucleotides, the CDR3 is TGTGCCAGCAGCCCTGGGACAGGAGGTACCCCCGGTACCCAGTACTTC.

This clonotype has ten or more counts. J is TRBJ1-1 and V is TRBV27; 7 bases align to TRBD1. Germline CDR1 is MNHEY and CDR2 is SMNVEV (reference sequence). The CDR3 consists of 15 residues. The ends lost 7 bases at V and 3 bases at J; junction bases unmatched: 11. CDR3 amino acids: CASKSSRQGYTEAFF. CDR3 sequence (DNA): TGTGCCAGCAAATCCTCCCGACAGGGCTACACTGAAGCTTTCTTT.

Only a few counts were recorded for this clonotype. The V gene is TRBV28, the J gene TRBJ2-7; 8 nucleotides match TRBD1. CDR1 and CDR2 from the germline V gene are MDHEN and SYDVKM. The CDR3 runs 14 residues. After removal of 3 bases from V and 5 bases from J, the junction contained 6 bases not matched to a gene. The CDR3 DNA is TGTGCCAGCAGTTTCACGGACAGGGCGGACGAGCAGTACTTC. This encodes CASSFTDRADEQYF.

This clonotype was detected a few times. The chain recombines TRBV12-3 or TRBV12-4 with TRBJ2-1; 8 bases map to TRBD2. The V gene end was trimmed by 8 bases and the J gene end by 7 bases; junction bases not matched to a gene: 4. The CDR3 totals 12 residues. The CDR3 DNA follows: TGTGCCAGCGGACGGGGGGGGAATGAGCAGTTCTTC. Translation: CASGRGGNEQFF.

This clonotype was counted a few times. The chain couples TRBV5-1 to TRBJ2-7; TRBD1 aligns across 7 bases. Germline V gives CDR1 SGHRS, CDR2 YFSETQ. This CDR3 comprises 16 residues. Losses at the gene ends were 0 bases for V and 4 bases for J; bases not matched to a gene: 10. The CDR3 nucleotides are TGCGCCAGCAGCTTGGGCGACGACAGGGTGCGGTACGAGCAGTACTTC. This translates into CASSLGDDRVRYEQYF.

V gene TRBV5-6 combines with J gene TRBJ1-5; TRBD1 might be the D (6 bases). The CDR3 spans 13 residues. V was shortened by 2 bases and J by 15 bases, with 18 bases between the two germline ends. Germline CDR1 is SGHDT and CDR2 is YYEEEE. CDR3 region: CASSFGQSIHWHF. The CDR3 DNA reads as TGTGCCAGCAGCTTCGGACAGTCAATTCATTGGCATTTT.

This clonotype has just a few counts. The rearrangement uses TRBV6-1 and TRBJ1-1, with TRBD1 matching 10 bases. The CDR3 is 14 amino acids. Germline CDR1 MNHNS, CDR2 SASEGT. Germline trimming cut 6 bases from V and 5 bases from J; bases unmatched to any gene: 6. CDR3 in DNA: TGTGCCAGCAGCCGACAGGGGGCTTTGACTGAAGCTTTCTTT. It yields the protein CASSRQGALTEAFF.

In this sample, this clonotype turned up a few times. The chain has TRBV7-2 and TRBJ2-3; D call uncertain. Per the germline V gene, CDR1 is SGHTA and CDR2 is FQGNSA. The CDR3 is 12 amino acids. V lost 1 base and J 11 bases, leaving 10 bases between the germline ends. The CDR3 bases are TGTGCCAGCAGCTTAGATACCCCAGGGCAGTATTTT. The encoded protein is CASSLDTPGQYF.

This clonotype occurred a few times. This chain uses TRBV27 with TRBJ2-1; D unresolved. Germline V gene sequence: CDR1 MNHEY, CDR2 SMNVEV (reference sequence). The CDR3 extends over 15 amino acids. V lost 3 bases and J 4 bases, leaving 13 bases between the germline ends. CDR3 DNA sequence: TGTGCCAGCAGTTTTAGGCCCTCCTGGTACAATGAGCAGTTCTTC. It encodes CASSFRPSWYNEQFF.

This clonotype has just a few counts. V usage is TRBV6-1 and J usage is TRBJ2-7; no firm D call. The germline gives CDR1 MNHNS, CDR2 SASEGT. CDR3 length equals 13 residues. The germline V and J ends were trimmed by 8 bases and 7 bases, with 18 bases remaining between them. CDR3 sequence (DNA): TGTGCCAGCGCGGCAGTAAGTCCGCGGGAGCAGTACTTC. The encoded protein is CASAAVSPREQYF.

In its sample, this clonotype was seen many times. This chain connects TRBV12-3 or TRBV12-4 to TRBJ1-3, with TRBD1 as a possible D gene (6 bases). The V and J ends lost 9 bases and 0 bases respectively, with 12 bases between them. The CDR3 runs to 14 residues. As DNA, the CDR3 is TGTGCCAGTAGACAGGCAAACTCTGGAAACACCATATATTTT. It translates to CASRQANSGNTIYF.

The chain links TRBV7-8 to TRBJ2-3, with a tentative D call TRBD2 (5 bases). This CDR3 comprises 18 residues. Germline V gene data show CDR1 as SGHVS and CDR2 as FQNEAQ. V lost 4 bases to trimming and J lost 0 bases, with 20 bases between them. This CDR3 is CASSSNRGERTSTDTQYF. CDR3 coding DNA: TGTGCCAGCAGCTCTAATCGTGGGGAGCGGACTAGCACAGATACGCAGTATTTT.

This clonotype showed up many times. One junction end does not reproduce the germline sequence, and a read error may be involved. V is TRBV27 and J is TRBJ2-7; D gene ambiguous. This CDR3 has 13 amino acids. Per the germline V gene, CDR1 is MNHEY and CDR2 is SMNVEV (reference sequence). CDR3 region: CASSLKSSYEQYF. CDR3 bases: TGCGCCAGCAGCCTAAAAAGCTCCTACGAGCAGTACTTC.

This clonotype was seen more than once but under ten times. The chain carries TRBV6-8 and TRBJ1-1; TRBD1 might be the D (5 bases). Germline lookup yields CDR1 MNHGY and CDR2 SAAAGT. Trimming shortened V by 0 bases and J by 0 bases, and 14 bases separated the two germline ends. The CDR3 is 17 residues long. CDR3 nucleotides: TGTGCCAGCAGTTACTCGATTCCCGGGACGGTGAACACTGAAGCTTTCTTT. Translated: CASSYSIPGTVNTEAFF.

The genes are TRBV27 and TRBJ1-2, with unresolved D. With 6 bases removed from V and 4 bases from J, the gap between germline ends came to 24 bases. From germline, CDR1 is MNHEY and CDR2 SMNVEV (reference sequence). The CDR3 has 17 residues. The CDR3 here is CASRSILDSKGGYGYTF. The DNA for the CDR3 is TGTGCCAGCAGGTCTATCCTCGACTCTAAGGGTGGCTATGGCTACACCTTC.

The V and J genes are TRBV7-9 and TRBJ2-7; a weak D match, TRBD2 (7 bases). Trimming removed 1 base at V and 0 bases at J, with 13 bases between. Germline loops: CDR1 SEHNR, CDR2 FQNEAQ (reference sequence). The CDR3 is 16 residues long. In nucleotides, the CDR3 is TGTGCCAGCAGCTTAGTTTATCGGGGGGCCTCCTACGAGCAGTACTTC. Its protein is CASSLVYRGASYEQYF.

The CDR3 loop is CASTQSGTYNEQFF. The CDR3 DNA reads as TGTGCCAGCACCCAGTCAGGAACCTACAATGAGCAGTTCTTC. This chain links TRBV27 with TRBJ2-1; D unresolved. The CDR3 contains 14 residues. V lost 7 bases to trimming and J lost 2 bases, with 12 bases between them. Germline values: CDR1 MNHEY, CDR2 SMNVEV (reference sequence).

At least ten counts were recorded for this clonotype. The chain combines TRBV5-1 with TRBJ1-5; tentatively, D is TRBD1 (6 bases). The CDR3 length is 14 residues. V was cut by 9 bases and J by 5 bases, with 18 bases left in between. CDR1 and CDR2 from the germline V gene are SGHRS and YFSETQ. This CDR3 reads CATTSNRAHQPQHF. The CDR3 DNA sequence: TGCGCCACCACGTCGAACAGGGCTCATCAGCCCCAGCATTTT.

A few counts support this clonotype. This chain joins TRBV20-1 and TRBJ1-4; D might be TRBD1 (6 bases). The germline V and J ends were trimmed by 4 bases and 7 bases, with 7 bases remaining between them. This CDR3 contains 11 residues. CDR1 is DFQATT, CDR2 SNEGSKA, per germline (reference sequence). The CDR3 region has the DNA TGCAGTGCTAAGGGGGGTGAAAAACTGTTTTTT. The encoded protein is CSAKGGEKLFF.

The rearrangement uses TRBV5-5 and TRBJ2-3; perhaps D is TRBD1 or TRBD2 (6 bases each). Trimming removed 4 bases at V and 3 bases at J, with 18 bases between. This CDR3 region has 16 residues. The germline CDR1 and CDR2 sequences are SGHKS and YYEKEE (reference sequence). This CDR3 is CASSHRRGSQTDTQYF. CDR3 bases: TGTGCCAGCAGCCACAGGAGGGGGAGTCAGACAGATACGCAGTATTTT.

The rearrangement joins TRBV7-9 to TRBJ1-1; D perhaps matches TRBD1 (5 bases). Deletions cut 4 bases from V and 6 bases from J, with 9 bases between. This CDR3 spans 12 amino acids. Germline V gene sequence: CDR1 SEHNR, CDR2 FQNEAQ (reference sequence). CDR3 region: CASSWGSSEAFF. The CDR3 region has the DNA TGTGCCAGCAGCTGGGGCAGCTCTGAAGCTTTCTTT.